This T cell receptor beta chain was captured by sequencing in a study of Graves' ophthalmopathy and Graves' hyperthyroidism. Study-level points and caveats: Predictions made by the model for ophthalmopathy progression reached approximately 70% sensitivity and about 72% specificity. Most clonotypes expanded in thyroid above 0.001 frequency were present in blood too.

The CDR3 spans 17 residues. The germline V gene encodes CDR1 MNHNS and CDR2 SASEGT. The starting material, more than 8.5 ml of fresh peripheral blood, provided the PBMCs. Researchers took RNA transcripts and amplified TCR beta CDR3 regions from them. First-round RT-PCR relied on HTBI primers, and a second-round multiplex PCR came next. TCRdb redid the calling of the multiplex PCR reads with MiXCR, one entry per CDR3 protein. This table has 500,000 to 700,000 distinct CDR3 sequences, approximately 22% appearing once. This clonotype was detected ten times or more. Antigen: not known. At one end the junction does not follow the germline gene, possibly because of a read error.

The sequenced sample was peripheral blood. The TCR originated in a woman aged 18-29 years with stable Graves' hyperthyroidism. Some clones in this sample may be carry-over from other donors' samples. V and J are TRBV6-1 and TRBJ2-4; 9 bases fit TRBD1. For the CDR3, the DNA is TGTGCCAGCAGGGAAGATGGGAGGGGACAGGGACTGAACATTAAGTACTTC. The encoded protein is CASREDGRGQGLNIKYF.